This T cell receptor beta chain was documented in a study of T-cell reconstitution after alpha-beta-depleted transplantation in children. Preparation of the TCRbeta library involved a method that used unique molecular identifiers. TCRdb re-analysed the PCR reads in MiXCR, keeping a single row per CDR3 protein. The sample gives hundreds of thousands of distinct CDR3 sequences, around 13% of which show up once; roughly 0.84% is in the top ten. The length of the CDR3 is 11 residues. V gave up 7 bases and J gave up 4 bases; unmatched junction bases: 2. Germline V gene sequence: CDR1 DFQATT, CDR2 SNEGSKA (reference sequence). Study conclusions and caveats: In patients about two months after transplant, alpha-beta T cells reportedly arose from several hundred expanded graft clones. Newly produced T cells mostly provided counts and TCRbeta diversity after one year, as hyperexpanded clones declined. Some patients showed high day-60 TCRbeta diversity, which derived from surviving recipient T cells and thymic progenitors.

A word on this clonotype: What it binds is not known.

Sequences were derived from PBMCs, sampled before TCRalphabeta/CD19-depleted stem cell transplant. The chain carries TRBV20-1 and TRBJ2-7, with 9 nucleotides matching TRBD2. The sequence derives from a girl aged 2 to 9 with congenital amegakaryocytic thrombocytopenia, due to receive a stem cell transplant. The CDR3 DNA sequence: TGCAGTGTAGCGGGAGAGTACGAGCAGTACTTC. This codes for CSVAGEYEQYF.